The sequence of this TCR beta chain was determined in a study of vaccination effects on CD4 cells after COVID-19. Study summary: From two convalescent patients, samples were taken 16 days and one week before vaccination.

Sequencing was preceded by expansion of antigen-specific CD4+ T cells with viral peptide pools in the ViraFEST assay. Following culture for approximately ten days, CD4+ T cells were isolated. The person had a PCR-confirmed SARS-CoV-2 infection during March to December 2020. Cultivation was performed at 1.5 million to 2.5 million PBMC per well with 9 to 10 IU/ml IL-2 and about 9.2 ug/ml peptides added. Generated by immunoSEQ multiplex PCR, the TCRdb table keeps only in-frame clones and is missing some. The sample consists of roughly 23,000 clones, roughly 76% of them appearing once. Germline V gives CDR1 SGDLS, CDR2 YYNGEE. The germline V and J ends were trimmed by 6 bases and 8 bases, with 18 bases remaining between them. This CDR3 is built from 14 residues. To note about this clone: Its antigen is undetermined.

Study observations and caveats: The post-vaccine spike-reactive clones of convalescents showed a predominance of new vaccine-induced clones. Clones from infection and from vaccination both contracted markedly late after vaccination.

The chain joins TRBV9 to TRBJ2-1; D uncertain. The receptor's source is a human donor who had a prior SARS-CoV-2 infection. The sequenced sample was CD4+ T cells from PBMCs cultured with SARS-CoV-2 spike peptides, obtained before COVID-19 vaccination. CDR3 bases: TGTGCCAGCACCCTTGGTACTTCTCGGGATGAGCAGTTCTTC. Translation: CASTLGTSRDEQFF.